Reported below is one TCR beta chain. As processed by the authors: Estimation of nucleated cell counts relied on the amplification of reference gene primers. Generated by immunoSEQ multiplex PCR, the TCRdb table keeps only in-frame clones and is missing some. V, J and clone size derive from that table, while D and trimming were established from the DNA sequence. The sample includes 200,000 to 250,000 clones, around 84% seen only once; the top ten take under 3.5%. Germline V CDR1 and CDR2: GTSNPN, SVGIG (reference sequence). V lost 8 bases and J 1 base, leaving 15 bases between the germline ends. The CDR3 has 13 amino acids. The data stem from a study of blood T cell repertoires in COVID-19. Study summary: Sites across the United States, Italy and Spain contributed samples from acute and convalescent COVID-19. T cells, B-cell-depleted T cells, or PBMCs provided the cDNA or gDNA that served as material.

V and J are TRBV30 and TRBJ2-7; unclear D gene. This TCR was recovered from a man between 45 and 60 years old who had recovered from COVID-19. The specimen sequenced was peripheral blood. The CDR3 sequence: CAATTRSSYEQYF. CDR3 bases: TGTGCCGCCACGACGCGGAGTTCCTACGAGCAGTACTTC. Drawing the rest from reference TRBV30 and TRBJ2-7, the complete variable domain is SQTIHQWPATLVQPVGSPLSLECTVEGTSNPNLYWYRQAAGRGLQLLFYSVGIGQISSEVPQNLSASRPQDRQFILSSKKLLLSDSGFYLCAATTRSSYEQYFGPGTRLTVT.